This T cell receptor beta chain was sequenced for a study of T-cell memory formation after mild COVID-19. Overall study: In these data, TCR clusters were largely donor specific. Regarding the study as a whole: A second wave expanding day 15 to 37 was CD4+-biased; contracting clones were balanced. Second-wave clones reaching peak frequency on day 37 lacked confirmed SARS-CoV-2 specificity.

About this clonotype itself: What it recognizes is unknown.

The germline gives CDR1 LNHNV, CDR2 YYDKDF (reference sequence). This CDR3 contains 13 residues. V was cut by 5 bases and J by 11 bases, with 17 bases left in between. 5'RACE, which relied on constant-segment primers, yielded TCR alpha and TCR beta cDNA libraries carrying sample barcodes and UMIs. TCRdb reprocessed the 5' RACE reads with MiXCR, giving one entry per CDR3 protein. The sample carries 400,000 to 500,000 distinct CDR3 sequences, around 24% recorded once. The rearrangement uses TRBV15 and TRBJ2-3; D not certain. The source material was PBMCs or a T cell subset sorted from them (not recorded which). The sequence was collected from an adult woman who had mild COVID-19 (a few samples of this study predate the infection). Cell type and time point are not known. CDR3 region: CATSLREAMKQYF. CDR3 nucleotides: TGTGCCACCAGCCTGCGTGAGGCGATGAAGCAGTATTTT.